The present T cell receptor (beta chain) was sequenced within a study of T cells in Graves' hyperthyroidism and ophthalmopathy. Broader study findings: Blood also contained most expanded thyroid clonotypes above 0.001.

The CDR3 regions of TCR beta were amplified from RNA transcripts. HTBI primers were the set used in a first-round RT-PCR of the TCR CDR3. Each CDR3 protein gets one entry after TCRdb re-called the multiplex PCR reads with MiXCR. The sample lists fewer than 200,000 distinct CDR3 sequences, less than 10% occurring once. About this clonotype: What it binds is not known.

Sequenced material: blood. This receptor was taken from a young woman with Graves' hyperthyroidism that later progressed to Graves' ophthalmopathy.

The CDR3 sequence is CAWSGSFFRDQGIYGYTF. The CDR3 region has the DNA TGTGCCTGGAGTGGGAGTTTTTTCAGGGACCAGGGGATCTATGGCTACACCTTC. The chain couples TRBV30 to TRBJ1-2; tentatively, D is TRBD1 (6 bases). Germline V gene lookup returns CDR1 GTSNPN and CDR2 SVGIG (reference sequence). Between the trimmed V and J ends, which lost 1 base and 4 bases, there was a span of 25 bases. The CDR3 is 18 residues long.